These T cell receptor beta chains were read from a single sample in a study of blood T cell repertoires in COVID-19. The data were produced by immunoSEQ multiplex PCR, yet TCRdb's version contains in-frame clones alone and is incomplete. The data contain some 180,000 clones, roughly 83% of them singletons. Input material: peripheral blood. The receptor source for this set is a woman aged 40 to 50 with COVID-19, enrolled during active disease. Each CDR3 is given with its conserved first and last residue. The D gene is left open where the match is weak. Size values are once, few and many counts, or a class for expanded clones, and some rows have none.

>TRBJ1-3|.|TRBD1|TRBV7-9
TGTGCCAGCAAAATAGGGGGGACAGGCATTACTGGAAACACCATATATTTT
CASKIGGTGITGNTIYF
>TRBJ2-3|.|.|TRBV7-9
TGTGCCAGCAGCTTAAGCGGAGATACGCAGTATTTT
CASSLSGDTQYF
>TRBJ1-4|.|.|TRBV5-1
TGCGCCAGCAGAAGAGCCGGGGAGGGACTGTTTTTT
CASRRAGEGLFF
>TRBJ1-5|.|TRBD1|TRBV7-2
TGTGCCAGCAGCTCGGGCCGCAGGGGGGCAGGGATCCAGCCCCAGCATTTT
CASSSGRRGAGIQPQHF
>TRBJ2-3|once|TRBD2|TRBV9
TGTGCCAGCAGCCCAACTAGCGGGAGAAACGCAGATACGCAGTATTTT
CASSPTSGRNADTQYF
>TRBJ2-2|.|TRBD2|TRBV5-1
TGCGCCAGCAGAACTAGCGGGGGGGCCGGGGAGCTGTTTTTT
CASRTSGGAGELFF
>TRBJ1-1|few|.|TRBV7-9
TGTGCCAGCAGGGAGTCCACAAACACTGAAGCTTTCTTT
CASRESTNTEAFF
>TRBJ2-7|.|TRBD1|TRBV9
TGTGCCAGCAGCGTTGGGGCAGGGGGCCAGGACGAGCAGTACTTC
CASSVGAGGQDEQYF
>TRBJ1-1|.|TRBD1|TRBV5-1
TGCGCCAGCAGCTTCGGGACAGCCAACACTGAAGCTTTCTTT
CASSFGTANTEAFF
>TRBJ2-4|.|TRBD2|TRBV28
TGTGCCAGCAGTCTAAACAGGCGGGAGGGGGCTTTGAGCGCCAAAAACATTCAGTACTTC
CASSLNRREGALSAKNIQYF
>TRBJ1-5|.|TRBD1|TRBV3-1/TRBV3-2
TGTGCCAGCAGCCACGGACAGGGAGGGCAGCCCCAGCATTTT
CASSHGQGGQPQHF
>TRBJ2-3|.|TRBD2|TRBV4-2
TGTGCCAGCAGCCAAACCGCGGGGGAGACCACAGATACGCAGTATTTT
CASSQTAGETTDTQYF
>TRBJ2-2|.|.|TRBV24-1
TGTGCCACCTCTGCGGCGGGGATCGGGGAGCTGTTTTTT
CATSAAGIGELFF
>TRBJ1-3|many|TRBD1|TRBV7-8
TGTGCCAGCAGCTCCCGACAGGGGGCTACTGGAAACACCATATATTTT
CASSSRQGATGNTIYF
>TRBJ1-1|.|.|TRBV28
TGTGCCAGCACTCCTCGGTGGGCGGGTGACACTGAAGCTTTCTTT
CASTPRWAGDTEAFF
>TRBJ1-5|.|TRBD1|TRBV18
TGTGCCAGCTCACCCCAGGGACAGGGGAATCAGCCCCAGCATTTT
CASSPQGQGNQPQHF
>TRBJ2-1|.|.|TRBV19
TGTGCCAGTACCCCGGGTAGTTCCTACAATGAGCAGTTCTTC
CASTPGSSYNEQFF
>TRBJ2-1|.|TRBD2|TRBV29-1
TGCGGCGGGAGATTGTGGTCGGATGAGCAGTTCTTC
CGGRLWSDEQFF
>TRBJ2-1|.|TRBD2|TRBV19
TGTGCCAGTACATTACTAGCGGGAGAGGGGGAGCAGTTCTTC
CASTLLAGEGEQFF
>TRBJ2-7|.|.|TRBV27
TGTGCCAGCAGTTTCGGGGATGCCTACGAGCAGTACTTC
CASSFGDAYEQYF
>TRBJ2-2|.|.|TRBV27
TGTGCCAGCAGTATCGTAAACACCGGGGAGCTGTTTTTT
CASSIVNTGELFF
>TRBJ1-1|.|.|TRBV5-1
TGCGCCAGCAGCCAACTCGATACTGAAGCTTTCTTT
CASSQLDTEAFF
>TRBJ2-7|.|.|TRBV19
TGTGCCAGTAGTATAGGTCACCGGGGTGCCTACGAGCAGTACTTC
CASSIGHRGAYEQYF
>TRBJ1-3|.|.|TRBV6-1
TGTGCCAGCAGTGAACGGACTCGGGGGGCTGGAAACACCATATATTTT
CASSERTRGAGNTIYF
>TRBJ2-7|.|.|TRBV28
TGTGCCAGCAGGATAGTAGCGGAGTCCCCCTCCTACGAGCAGTACTTC
CASRIVAESPSYEQYF
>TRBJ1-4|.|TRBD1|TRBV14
TGTGCCAGCAGTAGCACAGGGGGACATCTCGAAAAACTGTTTTTT
CASSSTGGHLEKLFF
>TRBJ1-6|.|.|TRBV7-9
TGTGCCAGCAGCACAACAGGGAACTCACCCCTCCACTTT
CASSTTGNSPLHF
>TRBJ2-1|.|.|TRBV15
TGTGCCACCAGCAGCGGGAAAGGCACCCAGAACAATGAGCAGTTCTTC
CATSSGKGTQNNEQFF
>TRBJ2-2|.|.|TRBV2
TGTGCCAGCAGTGAAGCCAGGGGCGGCACCGGGGAGCTGTTTTTT
CASSEARGGTGELFF
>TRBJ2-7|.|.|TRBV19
TGTGCCAGTAGTATGAGGGCAGAGTCCTACGAGCAGTACTTC
CASSMRAESYEQYF
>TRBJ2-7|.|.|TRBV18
TGTGCCAGCTCACCACGGGGTTCGGGGGTAGGCTACGAGCAGTACTTC
CASSPRGSGVGYEQYF
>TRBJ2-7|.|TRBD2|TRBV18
TGTGCCAGCTCGGCGATAACGGGTCAGCGGGGAGCCAGCTACGAGCAGTACTTC
CASSAITGQRGASYEQYF
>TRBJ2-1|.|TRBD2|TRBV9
TGTGCCAGCAGCCCCCGCGGGACTAGCGGGGCCCCCTCCTACAATGAGCAGTTCTTC
CASSPRGTSGAPSYNEQFF
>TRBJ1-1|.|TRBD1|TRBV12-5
TGTGCTAGTGGTTGGGACAGGGGGCTCACTGAAGCTTTCTTT
CASGWDRGLTEAFF
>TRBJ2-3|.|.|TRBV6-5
TGTGCCAGCAGTAGGCAGGGTATAGATACGCAGTATTTT
CASSRQGIDTQYF
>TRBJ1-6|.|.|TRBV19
TGTGCCAGTAGTACCCTGCGACAGCAACTGAATTCACCCCTCCACTTT
CASSTLRQQLNSPLHF
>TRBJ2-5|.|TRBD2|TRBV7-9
TGTGCCAGCAGCACAAGACTAGCCCCTCGAGAGACCCAGTACTTC
CASSTRLAPRETQYF
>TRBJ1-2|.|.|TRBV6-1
TGTGCCAGCAGTGTAAACCCCTTGACCGGGAACTATGGCTACACCTTC
CASSVNPLTGNYGYTF
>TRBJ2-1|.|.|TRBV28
TGTGCCAGCGGGGGGAATGAGCAGTTCTTC
CASGGNEQFF
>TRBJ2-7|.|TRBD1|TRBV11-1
TGTGCCAGCAGCTTTATCGGAAGACAGGGCTCCTACGAGCAGTACTTC
CASSFIGRQGSYEQYF
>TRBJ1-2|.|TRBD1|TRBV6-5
TGTGCCAGTGGGACAGAGTATGGCTACACCTTC
CASGTEYGYTF
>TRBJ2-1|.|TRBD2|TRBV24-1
TGTGCCACCAGTGACCCGGGAGGGGCCTCCTACAATGAGCAGTTCTTC
CATSDPGGASYNEQFF
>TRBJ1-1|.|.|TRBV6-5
TGTGCCAGCCGTCAGGGTCGGACTGAAGCTTTCTTT
CASRQGRTEAFF
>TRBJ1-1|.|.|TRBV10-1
TGCGCCAGCAGGACAGGCCCGAACACTGAAGCTTTCTTT
CASRTGPNTEAFF
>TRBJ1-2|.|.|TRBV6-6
TGTGCCAGCAAAGGCCCAGGGGACCTAAATGGCTACACCTTC
CASKGPGDLNGYTF